The 29 T cell receptor beta chains given below trace back to one sample, sequenced in a study of identifying expanded T cells in peripheral blood (dated by TCRdb to between 2018 and 2021). The library relied on the immunoSEQ multiplex PCR assay. TCRdb re-hosts the immuneACCESS table, in-frame sequences only. Its copies lack some clones; in the studies checked, an unresolved V gene accounts for under half of them, and the cause for the rest is not known. In all, the sample holds some 91,000 clones, and around 89% of those were seen once. In total, the top ten clones hold about 4% of the sample. Sample: blood. The receptor source for this set is a person aged 18 to 70 in good health.

The rearrangement joins TRBV9 to TRBJ2-2; D not resolved. V lost 0 bases and J lost 4, with 7 bases in between. The CDR3 consists of 14 residues. Germline V gives CDR1 SGDLS, CDR2 YYNGEE. CDR3 sequence: CASSVGGVTGELFF. The CDR3 DNA reads as TGTGCCAGCAGCGTAGGTGGGGTCACCGGGGAGCTGTTTTTT.

J is TRBJ2-3 and V is TRBV6-1, with a possible D match to TRBD1 (5 bases). V was shortened by 5 bases and J by 0 bases, with 12 bases between the two germline ends. The germline gives CDR1 MNHNS, CDR2 SASEGT. This CDR3 contains 15 residues. The CDR3 spells CASSKQGSSTDTQYF. For the CDR3, the DNA is TGTGCCAGCAGTAAGCAGGGAAGTAGCACAGATACGCAGTATTTT.

This clone was seen more than once but under ten times. This chain connects TRBV7-2 to TRBJ2-7, with 10 bases lining up with TRBD2. The J segment lost 3 bases and the V segment lost 2 bases, leaving 4 bases of the junction unmatched. Germline V gives CDR1 SGHTA, CDR2 FQGNSA. There are 15 residues in the CDR3. CDR3 nucleotides: TGTGCCAGCAGCTTAAGGGCTAGCGGGGGCTACGAGCAGTACTTC. Its protein product is CASSLRASGGYEQYF.

As concerns this clone: This may be a read error, as it is one base from a much larger clone. The chain combines TRBV6-1 with TRBJ2-1; 13 bases line up with TRBD2. CDR1 and CDR2 (germline): MNHNS, SASEGT. With 5 bases clipped from V and 4 bases from J, the junction kept 2 bases outside the gene matches. This CDR3 is built from 15 residues. CDR3 DNA: TGTGCCAGCAGTCAACTAGCGGGGGGGTACAATGAGCAGTTCTTC. Its protein product is CASSQLAGGYNEQFF.

The chain has TRBV19 and TRBJ2-2; either TRBD1 or TRBD2 may supply D (5 bases each). The germline V gene has CDR1 LNHDA and CDR2 SQIVND (reference sequence). V was trimmed by 6 bases and J by 5 bases, leaving 13 bases between them. CDR3 length: 14 residues. CDR3 loop: CASRPGPGTGELFF. In DNA, the CDR3 is TGTGCCAGTAGGCCGGGACCGGGGACCGGGGAGCTGTTTTTT.

This chain uses TRBV18 with TRBJ2-2; D might be TRBD1 (6 bases). Germline assignment: CDR1 KGHSH and CDR2 LQKENI. Trimming removed 4 bases at V and 5 bases at J, with 11 bases between. There are 14 residues in the CDR3. The CDR3 nucleotides read TGTGCCAGCTCACTAGGACAGCAGACCGGGGAGCTGTTTTTT. Its protein product is CASSLGQQTGELFF.

The genes are TRBV28 and TRBJ2-1; D assignment may be TRBD1 or TRBD2 (5 bases each). CDR3 size: 19 residues. Germline lookup yields CDR1 MDHEN and CDR2 SYDVKM. Trimming left V 5 bases short and J 8 bases short, with 31 bases between. CDR3 sequence reads: CASSLRGLLASMRGHEQFF. CDR3 bases: TGTGCCAGCAGTCTACGTGGGTTATTAGCATCTATGAGGGGCCATGAGCAGTTCTTC. The full variable domain, completed using reference TRBV28 and TRBJ2-1, is DVKVTQSSRYLVKRTGEKVFLECVQDMDHENMFWYRQDPGLGLRLIYFSYDVKMKEKGDIPEGYSVSREKKERFSLILESASTNQTSMYLCASSLRGLLASMRGHEQFFGPGTRLTVL.

This chain uses TRBV7-3 with TRBJ2-3; TRBD2 aligns across 13 bases. With V trimmed by 0 bases and J by 0 bases, 12 bases remained unmatched. The CDR3 has 21 amino acids. Per germline, CDR1 SGHTA and CDR2 FQGTGA. CDR3 sequence: CASSLTSGPGLAGKSTDTQYF. The CDR3 DNA follows: TGTGCCAGCAGCTTAACGAGTGGACCGGGACTAGCGGGAAAGAGCACAGATACGCAGTATTTT.

The chain carries TRBV7-3 and TRBJ2-1; D ambiguous. Germline values: CDR1 SGHTA, CDR2 FQGTGA. This CDR3 spans 15 amino acids. V lost 1 base, J lost 0 bases, and 7 bases lay in between. In DNA form, the CDR3 reads TGTGCCAGCAGCTTAATTGCTAGCTCCTACAATGAGCAGTTCTTC. Its translation is CASSLIASSYNEQFF.

The rearrangement uses TRBV2 and TRBJ1-3; 7 positions agree with TRBD1. Germline V gene lookup returns CDR1 SNHLY and CDR2 FYNNEI. The length of the CDR3 is 14 residues. V was pared by 5 bases and J by 3 bases, with 4 bases of the junction left unmatched. The CDR3 DNA follows: TGTGCCAGCAGTCCACAGGGGTTTGGAAACACCATATATTTT. Its protein product is CASSPQGFGNTIYF.

The chain recombines TRBV16 with TRBJ2-5; 8 bases map to TRBD1. Trimming cost V 4 bases and J 5 bases; bases outside gene matches: 15. CDR3 length equals 17 residues. CDR1 is KGHSY, CDR2 FQNENV, per germline. CDR3 loop: CASSPRTGRSGGETQYF. DNA of the CDR3: TGTGCCAGCAGCCCCAGGACAGGGAGAAGTGGAGGGGAGACCCAGTACTTC. Drawing the rest from reference TRBV16 and TRBJ2-5, the complete variable domain is GEEVAQTPKHLVRGEGQKAKLYCAPIKGHSYVFWYQQVLKNEFKFLISFQNENVFDETGMPKERFSAKCLPNSPCSLEIQATKLEDSAVYFCASSPRTGRSGGETQYFGPGTRLLVL.

The chain uses TRBV6-1 and TRBJ2-7; the match to TRBD1 covers 9 bases. Germline trimming cut 4 bases from V and 5 bases from J; bases unmatched to any gene: 9. The CDR3 covers 15 residues. Germline V gives CDR1 MNHNS, CDR2 SASEGT. In DNA form, the CDR3 reads TGTGCCAGCAGTGGGGGGGACAGGGTATCCGACGAGCAGTACTTC. Translating it yields CASSGGDRVSDEQYF.

The chain recombines TRBV28 with TRBJ1-4; 7 positions agree with TRBD1. The CDR3 covers 15 residues. The germline gives CDR1 MDHEN, CDR2 SYDVKM. V was clipped by 7 bases and J by 4 bases; unmatched bases: 9. This CDR3 reads CASTTQGFSNEKLFF. CDR3 coding DNA: TGTGCCAGCACTACACAGGGGTTTAGTAATGAAAAACTGTTTTTT.

This clone occurred once. This sequence joins TRBV5-1 and TRBJ2-2; D is uncertain. Germline loops: CDR1 SGHRS, CDR2 YFSETQ. This CDR3 region has 13 residues. V lost 3 bases and J lost 2, with 5 bases in between. CDR3 nucleotides: TGCGCCAGCAGCTGGTCCAACACCGGGGAGCTGTTTTTT. Translating it yields CASSWSNTGELFF. The variable domain in full, with the rest retrieved from reference TRBV5-1 and TRBJ2-2, is KAGVTQTPRYLIKTRGQQVTLSCSPISGHRSVSWYQQTPGQGLQFLFEYFSETQRNKGNFPGRFSGRQFSNSRSEMNVSTLELGDSALYLCASSWSNTGELFFGEGSRLTVL.

This clone was observed a few times. Other nucleotide sequences in the sample specify the same CDR3. The V and J genes are TRBV4-1 and TRBJ1-6; D not certain. The CDR3 has 12 residues. V lost 3 bases and J 7 bases, leaving 4 bases between the germline ends. CDR1 is MGHRA and CDR2 is YSYEKL in the germline V gene. The CDR3 protein is CASSQGNSPLHF. For the CDR3, the DNA is TGCGCCAGCAGCCAGGGGAATTCACCCCTCCACTTT.

The rearrangement links TRBV27 to TRBJ1-5, with D tentatively TRBD1 (5 bases). Between the trimmed V and J ends, which lost 4 bases and 3 bases, there was a span of 10 bases. The CDR3 length is 14 residues. Germline-derived CDR1 and CDR2 are MNHEY and SMNVEV (reference sequence). The CDR3 region has the DNA TGTGCCAGCAGTTCCCTACAGGTCAATCAGCCCCAGCATTTT. Amino acid sequence: CASSSLQVNQPQHF.

In its sample, this clone was seen once. The genes are TRBV19 and TRBJ1-1; D is unclear. The CDR3 length is 16 residues. Germline values: CDR1 LNHDA, CDR2 SQIVND (reference sequence). V was pared by 1 base and J by 1 base, with 13 bases between. CDR3 nucleotides: TGTGCCAGTAGTATAGCCTCGGGGAGGGAGAACACTGAAGCTTTCTTT. Residues: CASSIASGRENTEAFF. The whole variable domain, filled in from reference TRBV19 and TRBJ1-1, reads DGGITQSPKYLFRKEGQNVTLSCEQNLNHDAMYWYRQDPGQGLRLIYYSQIVNDFQKGDIAEGYSVSREKKESFPLTVTSAQKNPTAFYLCASSIASGRENTEAFFGQGTRLTVV.

This clone showed up just once. V and J are TRBV27 and TRBJ2-4; D possibly corresponds to TRBD1 (6 bases). The CDR3 is 14 residues long. V was pared by 4 bases and J by 4 bases, with 11 bases between. Germline V gene lookup returns CDR1 MNHEY and CDR2 SMNVEV (reference sequence). CDR3 region: CASSSDRQKNIQYF. In DNA, the CDR3 is TGTGCCAGCAGTTCGGACAGACAAAAAAACATTCAGTACTTC.

This clone is medium-sized (0.01 to 0.1%) within its sample. Other nucleotide sequences in the sample specify the same CDR3. The chain links TRBV6-1 to TRBJ2-1; 12 nucleotides match TRBD2. The germline CDR1 and CDR2 sequences are MNHNS and SASEGT. V shed 2 bases, J shed 4 bases, and the junction held 0 bases outside the gene matches. CDR3 size: 15 residues. The CDR3 spells CASSELAGGYNEQFF. The CDR3 DNA sequence: TGTGCCAGCAGTGAACTAGCGGGGGGGTACAATGAGCAGTTCTTC.

The chain has TRBV2 and TRBJ2-7; 11 bases are shared with TRBD2. Germline loops: CDR1 SNHLY, CDR2 FYNNEI. The CDR3 is 16 amino acids. The J segment lost 3 bases and the V segment lost 3 bases, leaving 7 bases of the junction unmatched. CDR3 sequence reads: CASSETGLAGGYEQYF. Here the CDR3 DNA reads TGTGCCAGCAGTGAGACGGGTCTAGCGGGGGGCTACGAGCAGTACTTC.

The chain uses TRBV28 and TRBJ2-7; possible D gene TRBD1, 5 bases. The CDR3 runs to 12 residues. V was clipped by 7 bases and J by 2 bases, with 9 bases between them. Germline CDR1 is MDHEN and CDR2 is SYDVKM. DNA of the CDR3: TGTGCCAGCAAAGACAGAACCTACGAGCAGTACTTC. This sequence encodes CASKDRTYEQYF.

V is TRBV28 and J is TRBJ1-1; the D is unclear. Germline CDR1 MDHEN, CDR2 SYDVKM. The CDR3 is 12 amino acids. Deletions cut 6 bases from V and 4 bases from J, with 9 bases between. CDR3 in amino acids: CASSPLITEAFF. Here the CDR3 DNA reads TGTGCCAGCAGCCCCCTCATCACTGAAGCTTTCTTT.

This rearrangement joins TRBV13 to TRBJ2-7, with 7 bases lining up with TRBD1. Germline CDR1 reads PRHDT; CDR2 reads FYEKMQ (reference sequence). The J segment lost 3 bases and the V segment lost 5 bases, leaving 7 bases of the junction unmatched. The CDR3 length is 14 residues. CDR3 protein: CASSLTGQVYEQYF. CDR3 coding DNA: TGTGCCAGCAGCCTAACCGGACAGGTCTACGAGCAGTACTTC.

This chain links TRBV19 with TRBJ1-5; D is unresolved. This CDR3 comprises 13 residues. Germline V gene data show CDR1 as LNHDA and CDR2 as SQIVND (reference sequence). The V and J ends lost 0 bases and 5 bases respectively, with 5 bases between them. The CDR3 nucleotides read TGTGCCAGTAGTATAGATCCATATCAGCCCCAGCATTTT. It specifies CASSIDPYQPQHF.

J is TRBJ2-5 and V is TRBV7-2; D may be TRBD2 (5 bases). Trimming pared 5 bases from V and 5 bases from J, leaving 15 bases between. This CDR3 is built from 14 residues. The germline V gene has CDR1 SGHTA and CDR2 FQGNSA. The CDR3 loop is CASSPLNRGETQYF. CDR3 sequence (DNA): TGTGCCAGCAGCCCCCTGAATCGGGGTGAGACCCAGTACTTC.

This clone was seen once. The chain combines TRBV5-4 with TRBJ1-2; D is possibly TRBD1 (6 bases). Trimming removed 6 bases at V and 5 bases at J, with 20 bases between. The CDR3 is 15 residues long. Per the germline V gene, CDR1 is SGHNT and CDR2 is YYREEE (reference sequence). The CDR3 nucleotides are TGTGCCAGCACAACCGAGAGGGGGGAAGGGTATGGCTACACCTTC. Encoded protein: CASTTERGEGYGYTF. The whole variable domain, filled in from reference TRBV5-4 and TRBJ1-2, reads ETGVTQSPTHLIKTRGQQVTLRCSSQSGHNTVSWYQQALGQGPQFIFQYYREEENGRGNFPPRFSGLQFPNYSSELNVNALELDDSALYLCASTTERGEGYGYTFGSGTRLTVV.

The J gene is TRBJ1-1, the V gene TRBV5-1, with D perhaps TRBD1 (6 bases). V lost 1 base and J 0 bases, leaving 22 bases between the germline ends. In germline, CDR1 is SGHRS, CDR2 YFSETQ. This CDR3 has 19 residues. DNA of the CDR3: TGCGCCAGCAGCTTGAGATTCCAGGGGATCCCCCAGATGAACACTGAAGCTTTCTTT. Encoded protein: CASSLRFQGIPQMNTEAFF.

J is TRBJ2-3 and V is TRBV9; 9 bases agree with TRBD2. The V gene's germline CDR1 is SGDLS and CDR2 YYNGEE. There are 17 residues in the CDR3. Trimming took 0 bases from V and 2 from J; bases not matched to a gene: 7. This CDR3 is CASSVGGAGGTTDTQYF. CDR3 coding DNA: TGTGCCAGCAGCGTAGGCGGAGCGGGGGGTACCACAGATACGCAGTATTTT.

V gene TRBV19 combines with J gene TRBJ1-2, with a possible D match to TRBD1 (5 bases). The germline gives CDR1 LNHDA, CDR2 SQIVND (reference sequence). V was trimmed by 2 bases and J by 6 bases, leaving 16 bases between them. The CDR3 extends over 15 amino acids. The CDR3 is CASSILVREENGYTF. The CDR3 DNA reads as TGTGCCAGTAGTATACTCGTCAGGGAAGAAAATGGCTACACCTTC.